The 29 T cell receptor beta chains below all came from one sample that was sequenced in a study of PD-L1 blockade in urothelial cancer. Profiled with immunoSEQ multiplex PCR; TCRdb holds only in-frame clones, not every one. The table includes approximately 70,000 clones, roughly 91% detected once. Sequenced material: PBMCs, taken around atezolizumab (anti-PD-L1) treatment. The receptors shown here come from a man aged 60 to 69 with urothelial cancer.

The chain uses TRBV19 and TRBJ2-1, with TRBD1 identical over 9 bases. Germline V lookup: CDR1 LNHDA, CDR2 SQIVND (reference sequence). This CDR3 is 15 amino acids long. After removal of 6 bases from V and 9 bases from J, the junction contained 12 bases not matched to a gene. CDR3 sequence: CASSTGTGRTGEQFF. In DNA, the CDR3 is TGTGCCAGTAGCACTGGGACAGGGCGCACGGGTGAGCAGTTCTTC.

This chain connects TRBV5-1 to TRBJ2-1; TRBD1 matches at 7 bases. CDR3 length: 15 residues. Germline trimming cut 4 bases from V and 2 bases from J; bases unmatched to any gene: 6. Germline V gene data show CDR1 as SGHRS and CDR2 as YFSETQ. CDR3 sequence (DNA): TGCGCCAGCAGCCGACAGGGATATGCCTACAATGAGCAGTTCTTC. The encoded protein is CASSRQGYAYNEQFF.

V usage is TRBV30 and J usage is TRBJ1-2; TRBD1 agrees at 8 bases. Unmatched junction bases numbered 4, after V lost 5 bases and J lost 2 bases. The CDR3 covers 13 residues. The germline CDR1 and CDR2 sequences are GTSNPN and SVGIG (reference sequence). The CDR3 is CAWGNRGNYGYTF. CDR3 bases: TGTGCCTGGGGAAACAGGGGGAACTATGGCTACACCTTC. Full variable domain (rest looked up from reference TRBV30 and TRBJ1-2): SQTIHQWPATLVQPVGSPLSLECTVEGTSNPNLYWYRQAAGRGLQLLFYSVGIGQISSEVPQNLSASRPQDRQFILSSKKLLLSDSGFYLCAWGNRGNYGYTFGSGTRLTVV.

The chain recombines TRBV7-2 with TRBJ2-3; D might be TRBD1 (6 bases). The CDR3 covers 14 residues. Germline V gene sequence: CDR1 SGHTA, CDR2 FQGNSA. Trimming removed 3 bases from V and 0 bases from J, with 7 bases in between. The CDR3 nucleotides read TGTGCCAGCAGCTTGCAGGGGAGCACAGATACGCAGTATTTT. Its translation is CASSLQGSTDTQYF.

This clone showed up just a few times. The rearrangement joins TRBV18 to TRBJ2-7; a weak D match, TRBD2 (6 bases). The length of the CDR3 is 14 residues. Germline V gives CDR1 KGHSH, CDR2 LQKENI. V was cut by 3 bases and J by 5 bases, with 14 bases left in between. The DNA of the CDR3 is TGTGCCAGCTCACCGTCGAGGGAGGTCCACGAGCAGTACTTC. This gives the protein CASSPSREVHEQYF.

CDR3 DNA: TGTGCCAGCAGCCTAGGGACTAGAGTGGGCGGGGAGCTGTTTTTT. Translation gives CASSLGTRVGGELFF. The genes are TRBV9 and TRBJ2-2; 8 bases are a match to TRBD2. Trimming removed 4 bases from V and 7 bases from J; junction bases left unmatched: 9. Germline lookup yields CDR1 SGDLS and CDR2 YYNGEE. There are 15 residues in the CDR3.

The rearrangement links TRBV6-1 to TRBJ2-4, with 8 positions matching TRBD1. CDR3 length: 13 residues. In germline, CDR1 is MNHNS, CDR2 SASEGT. With V trimmed by 9 bases and J by 5 bases, 6 bases remained unmatched. The CDR3 DNA sequence: TGTGCCAGTGCCCGGGACAGGCAAAACATTCAGTACTTC. This translates into CASARDRQNIQYF.

The V gene is TRBV5-1, the J gene TRBJ1-6; no clear D gene. The CDR3 sequence is 14 residues long. V was pared by 2 bases and J by 7 bases, with 10 bases between. Germline lookup yields CDR1 SGHRS and CDR2 YFSETQ. Here the CDR3 reads CASSFQVTNSPLHF. The CDR3 DNA reads TGCGCCAGCAGCTTCCAGGTCACAAATTCACCCCTCCACTTT.

The genes are TRBV7-9 and TRBJ2-2; 12 bases are a match to TRBD2. The ends lost 2 bases at V and 5 bases at J; junction bases unmatched: 9. The CDR3 is made up of 18 amino acids. Per germline, CDR1 SEHNR and CDR2 FQNEAQ (reference sequence). CDR3 amino acids: CASSLWPLAGGLTGELFF. CDR3 in DNA: TGTGCCAGCAGCTTATGGCCACTAGCGGGGGGCCTAACCGGGGAGCTGTTTTTT. The full variable domain, rest sourced from reference TRBV7-9 and TRBJ2-2, is DTGVSQNPRHKITKRGQNVTFRCDPISEHNRLYWYRQTLGQGPEFLTYFQNEAQLEKSRLLSDRFSAERPKGSFSTLEIQRTEQGDSAMYLCASSLWPLAGGLTGELFFGEGSRLTVL.

The chain links TRBV9 to TRBJ1-2; D might be TRBD1 (5 bases). This CDR3 region has 15 residues. V was trimmed by 0 bases and J by 4 bases, leaving 13 bases between them. CDR1 and CDR2 (germline): SGDLS, YYNGEE. In nucleotides, the CDR3 is TGTGCCAGCAGCGTAGAGGTGGGGACTACCTATGGCTACACCTTC. It translates to CASSVEVGTTYGYTF.

The chain carries TRBV5-6 and TRBJ2-2, with D hard to call. CDR1 and CDR2 from the germline V gene are SGHDT and YYEEEE. The V end lost 6 bases, the J end lost 1 base, and 13 bases lay between the germline ends. The CDR3 is 15 residues long. CDR3 sequence: CASTPFGLNTGELFF. Written as DNA, the CDR3 is TGTGCCAGCACCCCGTTCGGGTTGAACACCGGGGAGCTGTTTTTT. Full variable domain (outside the CDR3, taken from reference TRBV5-6 and TRBJ2-2): DAGVTQSPTHLIKTRGQQVTLRCSPKSGHDTVSWYQQALGQGPQFIFQYYEEEERQRGNFPDRFSGHQFPNYSSELNVNALLLGDSALYLCASTPFGLNTGELFFGEGSRLTVL.

The rearrangement uses TRBV5-6 and TRBJ1-1, with D perhaps TRBD1 (5 bases). V was trimmed by 4 bases and J by 7 bases, leaving 14 bases between them. The CDR3 sequence is 13 residues long. Germline CDR1 is SGHDT and CDR2 is YYEEEE. CDR3 nucleotide sequence: TGTGCCAGCAGCCGCAGGGCTCGCGGTGAAGCTTTCTTT. This translates into CASSRRARGEAFF.

This clone is a singleton in its sample. This chain joins TRBV10-1 and TRBJ1-1; the D gene is possibly TRBD1 (6 bases). The CDR3 extends over 15 amino acids. With 0 bases removed from V and 4 bases from J, the gap between germline ends came to 12 bases. Germline V gene data show CDR1 as WNHNN and CDR2 as SYGVQD (reference sequence). CDR3 bases: TGCGCCAGCAGTGAGTCCACAGGGATTTTCACTGAAGCTTTCTTT. As protein: CASSESTGIFTEAFF.

This clone has only one observation. The rearrangement joins TRBV9 to TRBJ2-1; no firm D call. This CDR3 contains 13 residues. V was cut by 3 bases and J by 5 bases, with 9 bases left in between. Germline V gives CDR1 SGDLS, CDR2 YYNGEE. CDR3 residues: CASSGYGDNEQFF. CDR3 in DNA: TGTGCCAGCAGCGGCTATGGAGACAATGAGCAGTTCTTC.

CDR3 region: CASSYDRVSYEQYF. The DNA of the CDR3 is TGTGCCAGCAGCTACGACAGGGTATCCTACGAGCAGTACTTC. The chain is built from TRBV7-2 and TRBJ2-7; 7 nucleotides align to TRBD1. Germline V CDR1 and CDR2: SGHTA, FQGNSA. V lost 4 bases, J lost 1 base, and 4 bases stayed unmatched. The CDR3 is 14 amino acids.

This chain joins TRBV7-3 and TRBJ1-2; D is ambiguous. CDR3 length: 13 amino acids. CDR1 is SGHTA, CDR2 FQGTGA, per germline. V lost 5 bases and J 2 bases, leaving 9 bases between the germline ends. The CDR3 DNA reads as TGTGCCAGCAGCCCAGCCGGGAACTATGGCTACACCTTC. Its translation is CASSPAGNYGYTF.

This chain joins TRBV9 and TRBJ2-7, with 7 bases aligning to TRBD1. Germline lookup yields CDR1 SGDLS and CDR2 YYNGEE. The V segment lost 4 bases and the J segment 4 bases; nucleotides outside the gene matches: 8. The CDR3 spans 14 residues. CDR3 region: CASSPGGFWYEQYF. In DNA, the CDR3 is TGTGCCAGCAGCCCAGGGGGTTTTTGGTACGAGCAGTACTTC.

DNA of the CDR3: TGTGCCAGTAGTATGGGCACCTCCTACGAGCAGTACTTC. Protein sequence: CASSMGTSYEQYF. The V gene is TRBV19, the J gene TRBJ2-7; D unclear. Per germline, CDR1 LNHDA and CDR2 SQIVND (reference sequence). This CDR3 has 13 residues. V was shortened by 3 bases and J by 0 bases, with 6 bases between the two germline ends. Filled out from reference TRBV19 and TRBJ2-7, the complete variable domain reads DGGITQSPKYLFRKEGQNVTLSCEQNLNHDAMYWYRQDPGQGLRLIYYSQIVNDFQKGDIAEGYSVSREKKESFPLTVTSAQKNPTAFYLCASSMGTSYEQYFGPGTRLTVT.

V usage is TRBV27 and J usage is TRBJ2-7; possible D gene TRBD1, 5 bases. Germline V lookup: CDR1 MNHEY, CDR2 SMNVEV (reference sequence). Between the trimmed V and J ends, which lost 2 bases and 0 bases, there was a span of 23 bases. This CDR3 is built from 19 residues. The CDR3 reads CASSLKGLPYRSLSYEQYF. Written as DNA, the CDR3 is TGTGCCAGCAGTTTAAAGGGGCTTCCCTATAGAAGTCTCTCCTACGAGCAGTACTTC.

The chain links TRBV9 to TRBJ2-3; 9 bases map to TRBD1. After removal of 1 base from V and 7 bases from J, the junction contained 4 bases not matched to a gene. CDR3 length: 14 residues. The germline V gene encodes CDR1 SGDLS and CDR2 YYNGEE. CDR3 residues: CASSVPTGGNTQYF. The CDR3 coding sequence is TGTGCCAGCAGCGTACCCACAGGGGGCAATACGCAGTATTTT. Variable domain in full (rest from reference TRBV9 and TRBJ2-3): DSGVTQTPKHLITATGQRVTLRCSPRSGDLSVYWYQQSLDQGLQFLIQYYNGEERAKGNILERFSAQQFPDLHSELNLSSLELGDSALYFCASSVPTGGNTQYFGPGTRLTVL.

The chain combines TRBV28 with TRBJ1-5; D gene ambiguous. This CDR3 has 14 residues. Per the germline V gene, CDR1 is MDHEN and CDR2 is SYDVKM. Trimming cost V 8 bases and J 3 bases, with 14 bases left between them. CDR3 amino acids: CASGTGRDNQPQHF. In DNA, the CDR3 is TGTGCCAGCGGCACTGGGAGGGACAATCAGCCCCAGCATTTT.

This clone appeared a single time. This chain uses TRBV9 with TRBJ1-2, with D hard to call. CDR1 is SGDLS, CDR2 YYNGEE, per germline. This CDR3 contains 13 residues. V was shortened by 0 bases and J by 6 bases, with 9 bases between the two germline ends. CDR3 DNA sequence: TGTGCCAGCAGCGTAGTTTACGGGGATGGCTACACCTTC. Encoded protein: CASSVVYGDGYTF.

This sequence joins TRBV5-1 and TRBJ2-3; D might be TRBD2 (6 bases). Germline assignment: CDR1 SGHRS and CDR2 YFSETQ. Trimming shortened V by 4 bases and J by 5 bases, and 20 bases separated the two germline ends. The CDR3 spans 16 residues. CDR3 residues: CASSTDRPGRGDTQYF. In DNA form, the CDR3 reads TGCGCCAGCAGCACGGACCGGCCTGGGCGGGGAGATACGCAGTATTTT.

This chain's CDR3 is CSVSRAYEQYF. The CDR3 DNA follows: TGCAGCGTTTCCAGGGCATACGAGCAGTACTTC. The chain carries TRBV29-1 and TRBJ2-7; D is perhaps TRBD1 (5 bases). Deletions cut 5 bases from V and 4 bases from J, with 9 bases between. The length of the CDR3 is 11 residues. CDR1 and CDR2 from the germline V gene are SQVTM and ANQGSEA.

V is TRBV10-1 and J is TRBJ2-1, with D possibly TRBD2 on 6 matching bases. Trimming pared 0 bases from V and 6 bases from J, leaving 15 bases between. Germline V gene data show CDR1 as WNHNN and CDR2 as SYGVQD (reference sequence). This CDR3 contains 16 residues. CDR3 bases: TGCGCCAGCAGTGAGTCGAGACGGGGGTTTGGCAATGAGCAGTTCTTC. Its protein is CASSESRRGFGNEQFF.

V usage is TRBV27 and J usage is TRBJ1-2, with D tentatively TRBD1 (6 bases). There are 15 residues in the CDR3. Germline lookup yields CDR1 MNHEY and CDR2 SMNVEV (reference sequence). V dropped 2 bases and J dropped 4 bases, with 14 bases sitting between them. The CDR3 region is CASSLTRQESYGYTF. CDR3 bases: TGTGCCAGCAGTTTAACAAGACAGGAAAGCTATGGCTACACCTTC.

This chain joins TRBV19 and TRBJ2-5, with D possibly being TRBD2 (6 bases). Germline V lookup: CDR1 LNHDA, CDR2 SQIVND (reference sequence). Trimming left V 5 bases short and J 1 base short, with 11 bases between. This CDR3 region has 14 residues. DNA of the CDR3: TGTGCCAGTAGTGCCCGGGACTTCCAAGAGACCCAGTACTTC. Translating it yields CASSARDFQETQYF.

This clone came up once. V gene TRBV6-1 combines with J gene TRBJ1-1; tentative D call: TRBD1 (5 bases). Per germline, CDR1 MNHNS and CDR2 SASEGT. Trimming removed 2 bases at V and 1 base at J, with 11 bases between. The CDR3 runs to 15 residues. CDR3 bases: TGTGCCAGCAGTGAATTAAGGGGCCGGAACACTGAAGCTTTCTTT. It is translated as CASSELRGRNTEAFF.

The chain carries TRBV7-9 and TRBJ1-2; 10 bases map to TRBD1. Germline values: CDR1 SEHNR, CDR2 FQNEAQ (reference sequence). V gave up 5 bases and J gave up 8 bases; unmatched junction bases: 8. The length of the CDR3 is 14 residues. This CDR3 is CASSQGTGVDGYTF. The CDR3 DNA follows: TGTGCCAGCAGCCAAGGGACAGGGGTTGACGGCTACACCTTC.